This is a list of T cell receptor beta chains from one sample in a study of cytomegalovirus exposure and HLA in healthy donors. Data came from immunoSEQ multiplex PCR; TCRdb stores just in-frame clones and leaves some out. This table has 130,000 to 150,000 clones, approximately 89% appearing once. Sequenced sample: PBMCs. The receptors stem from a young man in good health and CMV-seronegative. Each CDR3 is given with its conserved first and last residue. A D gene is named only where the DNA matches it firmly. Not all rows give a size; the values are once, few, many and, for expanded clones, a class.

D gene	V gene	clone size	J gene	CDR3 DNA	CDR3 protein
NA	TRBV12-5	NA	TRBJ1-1	TGTGCTAGTGGTTGGGGGGGGCTGAACACTGAAGCTTTCTTT	CASGWGGLNTEAFF
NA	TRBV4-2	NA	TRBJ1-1	TGTGCCAGCAGCCAAGAGCGGTGGAACACTGAAGCTTTCTTT	CASSQERWNTEAFF
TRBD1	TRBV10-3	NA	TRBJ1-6	TGTGCCATCAGTTTCGGATGGGGACAGGGTTATAATTCACCCCTCCACTTT	CAISFGWGQGYNSPLHF
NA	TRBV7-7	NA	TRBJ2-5	TGTGCCAGCAGCCCAAGACTAGGCCGGACCCAGTACTTC	CASSPRLGRTQYF
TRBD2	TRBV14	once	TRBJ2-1	TGTGCCAGCAGCCAAGATAGCGGATTCCTAGCGGGGATCTCCTACAATGAGCAGTTCTTC	CASSQDSGFLAGISYNEQFF
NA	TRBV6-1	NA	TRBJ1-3	TGTGCCAGCAGGGGACCAGGGGTCGGAAACACCATATATTTT	CASRGPGVGNTIYF
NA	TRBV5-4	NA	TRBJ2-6	TGTGCCAGCAGCTCCTCTATCCTGCGAAGCTCTGGGGCCAACGTCCTGACTTTC	CASSSSILRSSGANVLTF
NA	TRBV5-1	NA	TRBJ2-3	TGCGCCAGCAGCTTGCGAGGAGTGCGCACAGATACGCAGTATTTT	CASSLRGVRTDTQYF
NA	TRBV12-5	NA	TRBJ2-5	TGTGCTAGTGGTTTAGGAGGGTACCAAGAGACCCAGTACTTC	CASGLGGYQETQYF
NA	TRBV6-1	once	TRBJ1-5	TGTGCCAGCAGTGATGGAGTAACCAAACGGCAGCCCCAGCATTTT	CASSDGVTKRQPQHF
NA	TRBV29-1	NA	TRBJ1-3	TGCAGCGTTGAAGAATGGGGGCGGTCAAGCTCTGGAAACACCATATATTTT	CSVEEWGRSSSGNTIYF
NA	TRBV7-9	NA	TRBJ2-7	TGTGCCAGCACTTTGGGCAGGGGTCCCTACGAGCAGTACTTC	CASTLGRGPYEQYF
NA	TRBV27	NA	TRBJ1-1	TGTGCCAGCAGTAAACAGGAAAACACTGAAGCTTTCTTT	CASSKQENTEAFF